A single sample is the source of the 18 T cell receptor beta chains below, sequenced in a study of shared clonotypes between healthy human individuals. Method: immunoSEQ multiplex PCR; TCRdb's copy keeps in-frame clones and lacks some. The repertoire holds around 2,000,000 clones, with approximately 95% as singletons. Naive CD8 isolation took CD45RO-negative cells positively selected for CCR7 and excluded terminally differentiated effector memory CD45RA+ cells. The sample consisted of naive CD8+ T cells sorted from blood. The receptor set was obtained from a man between 18 and 29 years old in good health.

This chain joins TRBV14 and TRBJ2-3; 7 nucleotides align to TRBD2. In germline, CDR1 is SGHDN, CDR2 FVKESK. The CDR3 consists of 15 residues. J gave up 4 bases and V 4 bases, and 8 bases lay outside the gene matches. CDR3 residues: CASSPETSLSDTQYF. CDR3 nucleotide sequence: TGTGCCAGCAGCCCCGAGACTAGCTTGTCAGATACGCAGTATTTT.

The J gene is TRBJ1-5, the V gene TRBV7-9; 10 positions match TRBD1. Unmatched junction bases numbered 3, after V lost 5 bases and J lost 5 bases. The germline V gene encodes CDR1 SEHNR and CDR2 FQNEAQ (reference sequence). The CDR3 extends over 14 amino acids. The CDR3 DNA reads as TGTGCCAGCAGCGTAGGGACAGGGGATCAGCCCCAGCATTTT. Translated, it gives CASSVGTGDQPQHF.

The V gene is TRBV14, the J gene TRBJ1-4; D ambiguous. The CDR3 is 16 amino acids. Germline lookup yields CDR1 SGHDN and CDR2 FVKESK. The V end lost 3 bases, the J end lost 0 bases, and 11 bases lay between the germline ends. The CDR3 bases are TGTGCCAGCAGCCATTTTGAGGGAACAACTAATGAAAAACTGTTTTTT. Translating gives CASSHFEGTTNEKLFF.

CDR3 bases: TGTGCCAGCAGCCCGGGGACTAGCGGGGCCGGGGAGCTGTTTTTT. Amino acid sequence: CASSPGTSGAGELFF. This sequence joins TRBV7-9 and TRBJ2-2; 13 bases fit TRBD2. V lost 5 bases to trimming and J lost 6 bases; unmatched junction nucleotides: 3. Germline loops: CDR1 SEHNR, CDR2 FQNEAQ (reference sequence). This CDR3 is 15 amino acids long. Drawing the rest from reference TRBV7-9 and TRBJ2-2, the complete variable domain is DTGVSQNPRHKITKRGQNVTFRCDPISEHNRLYWYRQTLGQGPEFLTYFQNEAQLEKSRLLSDRFSAERPKGSFSTLEIQRTEQGDSAMYLCASSPGTSGAGELFFGEGSRLTVL.

In this sample, this clone turned up once. Within the sample, other DNA sequences also encode this same CDR3. The V and J genes are TRBV7-9 and TRBJ2-5; D is undetermined. CDR1 and CDR2 (germline): SEHNR, FQNEAQ (reference sequence). The CDR3 has 11 amino acids. Trimming cost V 4 bases and J 5 bases, with 5 bases left between them. The CDR3 region is CASSSRETQYF. For the CDR3, the DNA is TGTGCCAGCAGCTCACGGGAGACCCAGTACTTC.

Remarks on this clone: One end of the junction varies from germline; a read error may be responsible. CDR3 nucleotides: TGTGCTAGCAGCTTATCTCTGGAGGGACTAGCGCCCACCGGGGAGCTGTTTTTT. It is translated as CASSLSLEGLAPTGELFF. This chain uses TRBV7-7 with TRBJ2-2; 10 bases line up with TRBD2. The CDR3 spans 18 residues. The germline CDR1 and CDR2 sequences are SSHAT and FNYEAQ (reference sequence).

Note on this clone: Additional DNA sequences in this sample encode the identical CDR3. The chain couples TRBV6-5 to TRBJ1-1; perhaps TRBD1 as D (6 bases). Germline V gives CDR1 MNHEY, CDR2 SVGAGI. The CDR3 contains 13 residues. The ends were cut back, 5 bases at V and 2 bases at J, with 9 bases in the middle. The CDR3 reads CASSPTGNTEAFF. The CDR3 bases are TGTGCCAGCAGTCCGACAGGCAACACTGAAGCTTTCTTT.

The V gene is TRBV5-6, the J gene TRBJ2-3, with 10 bases lining up with TRBD2. The V gene's germline CDR1 is SGHDT and CDR2 YYEEEE. CDR3 length: 16 residues. V shed 4 bases, J shed 0 bases, and the junction held 5 bases outside the gene matches. The CDR3 region has the DNA TGTGCCAGCAGCCCTATGACTAGCGGGAGCACAGATACGCAGTATTTT. Protein product: CASSPMTSGSTDTQYF.

The chain uses TRBV7-9 and TRBJ2-7; D may be TRBD2 (6 bases). CDR3 length: 15 amino acids. Per the germline V gene, CDR1 is SEHNR and CDR2 is FQNEAQ (reference sequence). Trimming took off 8 bases at V and 3 bases at J, with 20 bases between the two ends. In DNA form, the CDR3 reads TGTGCCAGCTCCCCGGACTGGCTGGAGGGCTACGAGCAGTACTTC. Encoded protein: CASSPDWLEGYEQYF.

V and J are TRBV5-8 and TRBJ2-7; 8 bases agree with TRBD1. This CDR3 region has 15 residues. With 5 bases clipped from V and 1 base from J, the junction kept 8 bases outside the gene matches. Germline V gene sequence: CDR1 SGHTS, CDR2 YDEGEE. CDR3 loop: CASSILRDRSYEQYF. CDR3 bases: TGTGCCAGCAGTATCCTCCGGGACAGGTCCTACGAGCAGTACTTC.

The chain employs TRBV6-5 and TRBJ1-4, with 7 bases that match TRBD1. Germline trimming cut 7 bases from V and 0 bases from J; bases unmatched to any gene: 5. CDR1 is MNHEY and CDR2 is SVGAGI in the germline V gene. This CDR3 is built from 15 residues. The CDR3 nucleotides read TGTGCCAGCACCCTAACAGGGGCAACTAATGAAAAACTGTTTTTT. This gives the protein CASTLTGATNEKLFF.

For the CDR3, the DNA is TGTGCCAGCAGCCTACTAGCCAGCCAAGAGACCCAGTACTTC. Its translation: CASSLLASQETQYF. J is TRBJ2-5 and V is TRBV27, with TRBD2 as a possible D gene (6 bases). Per germline, CDR1 MNHEY and CDR2 SMNVEV (reference sequence). The length of the CDR3 is 14 residues. V was shortened by 6 bases and J by 1 base, with 12 bases between the two germline ends.

The chain employs TRBV7-9 and TRBJ2-1, with D perhaps given as TRBD1 or TRBD2 (5 bases each). With 8 bases removed from V and 9 bases from J, the gap between germline ends came to 23 bases. Germline CDR1 reads SEHNR; CDR2 reads FQNEAQ (reference sequence). The CDR3 runs 15 residues. CDR3 bases: TGTGCCAGCTTCCTAGAATTTGGGGGTCGCGGTGAGCAGTTCTTC. Residues: CASFLEFGGRGEQFF.

The J gene is TRBJ1-5, the V gene TRBV2; 7 positions agree with TRBD1. Germline-derived CDR1 and CDR2 are SNHLY and FYNNEI. The J segment lost 5 bases and the V segment lost 6 bases, leaving 7 bases of the junction unmatched. CDR3 size: 14 residues. CDR3 sequence: CASSRTGDHQPQHF. In nucleotides, the CDR3 is TGTGCCAGCAGCAGAACAGGGGACCATCAGCCCCAGCATTTT.

V gene TRBV6-5 combines with J gene TRBJ2-3, with 7 bases identical to TRBD2. Germline V gives CDR1 MNHEY, CDR2 SVGAGI. V was clipped by 4 bases and J by 1 base; unmatched bases: 2. CDR3 length: 14 residues. The CDR3, as DNA: TGTGCCAGCAGTTTTCTAGCGGGCACAGATACGCAGTATTTT. This translates into CASSFLAGTDTQYF.

The V call is TRBV9, the J call TRBJ2-1; either TRBD1 or TRBD2 may fit D (7 bases each). The CDR3 loop spans 20 amino acids. The germline gives CDR1 SGDLS, CDR2 YYNGEE. Trimming stripped 0 bases from V and 3 bases from J, with 25 bases between. The CDR3 DNA reads TGTGCCAGCAGCGTAGAGGGAGGGGCAGGGGGAATAGTAGGCTACAATGAGCAGTTCTTC. Protein product: CASSVEGGAGGIVGYNEQFF. Together with reference TRBV9 and TRBJ2-1, the CDR3 gives the full variable domain: DSGVTQTPKHLITATGQRVTLRCSPRSGDLSVYWYQQSLDQGLQFLIQYYNGEERAKGNILERFSAQQFPDLHSELNLSSLELGDSALYFCASSVEGGAGGIVGYNEQFFGPGTRLTVL.

This clone appeared a few times. The rearrangement joins TRBV6-1 to TRBJ1-6; D unresolved. Germline V gene lookup returns CDR1 MNHNS and CDR2 SASEGT. The V gene lost 2 bases and the J gene lost 8 bases, with 19 bases spanning the gap. The CDR3 loop spans 17 amino acids. The CDR3, as DNA: TGTGCCAGCAGTGAATATCTGGGTCCGACACAAGATTCACCCCTCCACTTT. It yields the protein CASSEYLGPTQDSPLHF.

The gene calls are TRBV9 and TRBJ2-7, with TRBD1 as a possible D gene (6 bases). The CDR3 runs 15 residues. Per the germline V gene, CDR1 is SGDLS and CDR2 is YYNGEE. Trimming removed 0 bases from V and 4 bases from J, with 14 bases in between. The CDR3 loop reads CASSVGAGEWYEQYF. DNA of the CDR3: TGTGCCAGCAGCGTAGGGGCAGGGGAATGGTACGAGCAGTACTTC.